This TCR beta chain was retrieved from a study of CD8 T cells in Susac syndrome. Germline values: CDR1 SGHNT, CDR2 YYREEE (reference sequence). The CDR3 is 16 amino acids. Trimming pared 0 bases from V and 1 base from J, leaving 13 bases between. Study results and caveats: Total CD8+ repertoires held 15 to 20 Susac-specific public clones, while CD8+ TEMRA repertoires held 5 or 6.

RNA was extracted with the RNeasy kit, and a quantity of roughly 0.45 to 1 ug was reverse transcribed using random hexamers. TCRdb reprocessed the immunoSEQ multiplex PCR reads with MiXCR, giving one entry per CDR3 protein. The sample has 200,000 or so distinct CDR3 sequences, about 95% seen once. Comment on this clonotype: The antigen is unknown.

The receptor was isolated from a human donor with Susac syndrome. V gene TRBV5-4 combines with J gene TRBJ1-1; maybe TRBD1 (6 bases). Sequencing input: CD8+ T cells from PBMCs. This CDR3 is CASSLGGGLRNTEAFF. The CDR3, as DNA: TGTGCCAGCAGCTTGGGTGGGGGCCTGAGGAACACTGAAGCTTTCTTT.